This T cell receptor beta chain was sequenced in a study of blood T cell repertoires in COVID-19. Study context: Acute-phase and convalescent COVID-19 samples originated in the United States, Italy and Spain. The analysed material was cDNA or gDNA that came from T cells, B-cell-depleted T cells, or PBMCs.

The germline CDR1 and CDR2 sequences are KGHSH and LQKENI. V lost 2 bases, J lost 6 bases, and 5 bases stayed unmatched. CDR3 length: 15 residues. Authors' processing steps: Researchers report that nucleated cell counts were estimated from reference gene primer amplification. Clones were read by immunoSEQ multiplex PCR, and TCRdb kept only the in-frame ones, dropping some. The DNA gave D and trimming, while V, J and clone size come from that table. The table shows around 160,000 clones, with roughly 74% occurring only once. The V gene is TRBV18, the J gene TRBJ2-1, with 9 bases lining up with TRBD2. The sample taken for sequencing was peripheral blood. The sequence was collected from a woman aged 80 or older with acute or convalescent COVID-19. The CDR3 is CASSPYSGRFNEQFF. The CDR3 DNA reads as TGTGCCAGCTCACCATACAGCGGGAGGTTCAATGAGCAGTTCTTC. The entire variable domain, with the rest obtained from reference TRBV18 and TRBJ2-1, is as follows: NAGVMQNPRHLVRRRGQEARLRCSPMKGHSHVYWYRQLPEEGLKFMVYLQKENIIDESGMPKERFSAEFPKEGPSILRIQQVVRGDSAAYFCASSPYSGRFNEQFFGPGTRLTVL.